This TCR beta chain was profiled in a study of cytomegalovirus exposure and HLA in healthy donors. General observations from the study: Most TCR sequences proved rare, with some public TCRs found in many donors. By HLA locus, TCR association rates varied in a later analysis, with DRB1 showing the most and HLA-C the fewest.

As for this clone: Antigen: not known.

Primers: 60 Vbeta forward and 13 Jbeta reverse. In the study's own analysis: Later work found 65 million to 85 million unique TCR beta chains, with 9.5 million to 12 million shared. TCRdb's copy holds only in-frame clones and misses some; the assay was immunoSEQ multiplex PCR. V, J and clone size are those of that table, while D and trimming were read from the DNA. This sample yields 100,000 to 150,000 clones, of which approximately 82% are seen a single time; around 3% belongs to the top ten. V lost 2 bases, J lost 2 bases, and 6 bases stayed unmatched. Germline-derived CDR1 and CDR2 are SGHDN and FVKESK. This CDR3 has 15 residues.

Sequences were obtained from PBMCs. This sequence joins TRBV14 and TRBJ2-7; 7 bases map to TRBD2. The sequence was obtained from a boy under 10 years old in good health and CMV-seronegative. The chain's CDR3 is CASSQSGGGTYEQYF. The CDR3 nucleotides are TGTGCCAGCAGCCAATCCGGCGGGGGAACCTACGAGCAGTACTTC.